This record looks at one T cell receptor (beta chain) sequence and its context. This specimen comes from a study of blood T cells in healthy people across ages. Between the trimmed V and J ends, which lost 1 base and 7 bases, there was a span of 20 bases. The CDR3 contains 16 residues. Germline loops: CDR1 SGDLS, CDR2 YYNGEE. For the second PCR, which ran for about 6 to 11 cycles, a sample-barcoded 5' primer and a J-beta primer mix were used. One entry per CDR3 protein, called by TCRdb with MiXCR from the 5' RACE reads. The top ten clones hold around 10% of a sample with just under 550,000 distinct CDR3 sequences, about 24% of them seen once. In addition, the sample was reused for a study of T cells of mothers and their children. From that report: Relative to unrelated pairs, biologically related mother-child dyads exhibited marginally greater, non-significant overlap.

The TCR was taken from a boy under 18 in good health. The material sequenced was blood. V usage is TRBV9 and J usage is TRBJ1-2, with D possibly being TRBD1 (5 bases). CDR3 protein: CASSVHLGQGAAGYTF. CDR3 in DNA: TGTGCCAGCAGCGTACATCTTGGGCAGGGAGCCGCTGGCTACACCTTC.